The present entry profiles one T cell receptor (beta chain) with its context. Its target is unknown. The sample originates from a study of shared clonotypes between healthy human individuals. The wider study: The study drew on two women and three men aged 18 to 49 as donors. Study observations and caveats: Represented diversity, genetic and exposure-history alike, was limited by few donors.

CD45RO-negative cells were positively selected for CCR7, leaving out terminally differentiated effector memory CD45RA+ cells. Clones were sequenced by immunoSEQ multiplex PCR, and TCRdb holds only the in-frame ones, with some missing. The sample carries about 800,000 clones, 90% to 97% recorded once. The clonotype originates from a man between 25 and 39 years old in good health. The sample taken for sequencing was naive CD8+ T cells sorted from blood.

The CDR3 region has the DNA TGCGCCAGCAGCCACAGGGGGTCGACCACCGGGGAGCTGTTTTTT. Residues: CASSHRGSTTGELFF. This chain joins TRBV4-1 and TRBJ2-2, with TRBD1 matching over 7 bases. The germline gives CDR1 MGHRA, CDR2 YSYEKL. The CDR3 spans 15 residues. V was clipped by 3 bases and J by 4 bases; unmatched bases: 5.